Listed below are T cell receptor beta chains from one sample, sequenced in a study of OX40 agonist ivuxolimab in advanced cancers. Generated by immunoSEQ multiplex PCR, the TCRdb table keeps only in-frame clones and is missing some. The repertoire includes 37,000 or so clones, approximately 82% of them detected once, and roughly a fifth sits in the top ten. The sequencing used CD4+ or CD8+ T cells sorted from blood, collected in a trial of the OX40 agonist ivuxolimab. The source is an adult with an advanced solid tumor such as melanoma, head and neck, liver or kidney cancer. Each CDR3 is given without its conserved first and last residue. Each record gives: D gene, V gene, J gene, CDR3 protein. A D gene is named only where the DNA matches it firmly.

d_gene: TRBD1
v_gene: TRBV4-1
j_gene: TRBJ2-7
CDR3aa: ASGNRGKGYEQY

d_gene: TRBD2
v_gene: TRBV11-2
j_gene: TRBJ2-3
CDR3aa: ASSLGGLAGITDTQY

d_gene: -
v_gene: TRBV15
j_gene: TRBJ2-1
CDR3aa: ATSSSGYSYNEQF

d_gene: TRBD1
v_gene: TRBV29-1
j_gene: TRBJ2-3
CDR3aa: SVKTGLADTQY

d_gene: -
v_gene: TRBV10-3
j_gene: TRBJ2-1
CDR3aa: AISESGENEQF

d_gene: -
v_gene: TRBV5-1
j_gene: TRBJ2-2
CDR3aa: ASSYTTTNTGELF

d_gene: -
v_gene: TRBV6-5
j_gene: TRBJ2-4
CDR3aa: ASSYVNSLNIQY

d_gene: -
v_gene: TRBV7-8
j_gene: TRBJ2-5
CDR3aa: ASSSSSGAGETQY

d_gene: TRBD1
v_gene: TRBV7-9
j_gene: TRBJ2-7
CDR3aa: ASSGPNTDRGSYEQY

d_gene: -
v_gene: TRBV7-8
j_gene: TRBJ2-7
CDR3aa: ASSGSGLTYEQY

d_gene: TRBD1
v_gene: TRBV9
j_gene: TRBJ2-5
CDR3aa: ASSRTGGPLEQY

d_gene: -
v_gene: TRBV5-1
j_gene: TRBJ2-6
CDR3aa: ASSLAVDSGANVLT

d_gene: TRBD1
v_gene: TRBV7-3
j_gene: TRBJ2-4
CDR3aa: ASSQTGNQY

d_gene: -
v_gene: TRBV29-1
j_gene: TRBJ1-1
CDR3aa: SVTAGVATEAF